This section outlines one T cell receptor (beta chain) sequence together with its context. The sample belongs to a study of blood T cell repertoires in COVID-19. Study summary: From T cells, B-cell-depleted T cells, or PBMCs came the material, which was cDNA or gDNA.

Original processing methods: Estimated nucleated cell counts came from reference gene primer amplification. The method was immunoSEQ multiplex PCR; TCRdb's version includes in-frame clones alone and lacks a portion of them. V, J and clone size reflect that table, while D and trimming were determined from the DNA. This table holds under 85,000 clones, 80% to 90% found once. The CDR3 has 14 amino acids. Trimming took 2 bases from V and 2 from J, leaving 7 bases between them. CDR1 is SGHRS and CDR2 is YFSETQ in the germline V gene. This sequence was found in a man aged 50-60 years with active COVID-19. Sequencing was done on a sample of peripheral blood. The chain recombines TRBV5-1 with TRBJ2-2; D remains unclear. The CDR3 bases are TGCGCCAGCAGCTTTAGCCTCAACACCGGGGAGCTGTTTTTT. Protein sequence: CASSFSLNTGELFF. Using reference TRBV5-1 and TRBJ2-2 for the parts outside the CDR3, the full variable domain is KAGVTQTPRYLIKTRGQQVTLSCSPISGHRSVSWYQQTPGQGLQFLFEYFSETQRNKGNFPGRFSGRQFSNSRSEMNVSTLELGDSALYLCASSFSLNTGELFFGEGSRLTVL.